Shown below are 19 T cell receptor beta chains from a single sample sequenced in a study of shared clonotypes between healthy human individuals. Profiled with immunoSEQ multiplex PCR; TCRdb holds only in-frame clones, not every one. The data contain about 2 million clones, 85% to 95% of them singletons. Sequenced input: naive CD4+ T cells sorted from blood. As to subset: CD45RA+ positively selected. All receptors come from a young man in good health.

The V gene is TRBV30, the J gene TRBJ2-1, with D maybe TRBD2 (5 bases). Trimming cost V 5 bases and J 1 base, with 15 bases left between them. Germline values: CDR1 GTSNPN, CDR2 SVGIG (reference sequence). This CDR3 comprises 15 residues. CDR3 sequence (DNA): TGTGCCTGGGGAGGAAGCGGCCCTTCCTACAATGAGCAGTTCTTC. It codes for CAWGGSGPSYNEQFF.

This sequence joins TRBV5-1 and TRBJ2-7; D is perhaps TRBD1 (5 bases). Trimming removed 5 bases at V and 2 bases at J, with 20 bases between. This CDR3 contains 16 residues. Germline V gives CDR1 SGHRS, CDR2 YFSETQ. The CDR3: CASRSTGDRYPYEQYF. The CDR3 region has the DNA TGCGCCAGCAGGTCAACGGGCGACAGATACCCCTACGAGCAGTACTTC.

This rearrangement joins TRBV6-1 to TRBJ2-7; 9 nucleotides align to TRBD2. Trimming took 6 bases from V and 0 from J; bases not matched to a gene: 3. Germline CDR1 MNHNS, CDR2 SASEGT. The CDR3 runs to 14 residues. CDR3 coding DNA: TGTGCCAGCAGGGCGGGGGGGAGCTCCTACGAGCAGTACTTC. Translating it yields CASRAGGSSYEQYF.

This chain connects TRBV6-5 to TRBJ2-7; 9 bases are a match to TRBD2. With 8 bases clipped from V and 2 bases from J, the junction kept 7 bases outside the gene matches. The CDR3 sequence is 14 residues long. Per the germline V gene, CDR1 is MNHEY and CDR2 is SVGAGI. The CDR3 reads CASRLAALPYEQYF. The CDR3, as DNA: TGTGCCAGCCGACTAGCGGCATTGCCCTACGAGCAGTACTTC.

The CDR3 sequence is CASNRWGTSGSTYEQYF. In DNA, the CDR3 is TGTGCCAGCAACCGTTGGGGGACTAGCGGGTCTACCTACGAGCAGTACTTC. The chain recombines TRBV5-6 with TRBJ2-7, with TRBD2 identical over 12 bases. J lost 2 bases, V lost 6 bases, and 12 bases had no gene match. The CDR3 has 17 residues. Germline CDR1 reads SGHDT; CDR2 reads YYEEEE.

This clone was picked up one time. The gene calls are TRBV6-5 and TRBJ1-6; TRBD1 aligns across 7 bases. V lost 5 bases and J lost 5; bases outside the gene matches: 3. Germline CDR1 reads MNHEY; CDR2 reads SVGAGI. The CDR3 runs to 14 residues. The CDR3: CASSPTGNNSPLHF. Here the CDR3 DNA reads TGTGCCAGCAGTCCGACAGGGAATAATTCACCCCTCCACTTT.

The rearrangement links TRBV18 to TRBJ2-7; D ambiguous. The CDR3 length is 15 residues. Germline CDR1 is KGHSH and CDR2 is LQKENI. V was pared by 0 bases and J by 0 bases, with 9 bases between. The CDR3 is CASSPPRVSSYEQYF. CDR3 bases: TGTGCCAGCTCACCACCCCGGGTCAGCTCCTACGAGCAGTACTTC.

V and J are TRBV2 and TRBJ2-7, with D possibly being TRBD1 (5 bases). The CDR3 spans 13 residues. Trimming took off 3 bases at V and 5 bases at J, with 11 bases between the two ends. CDR1 is SNHLY and CDR2 is FYNNEI in the germline V gene. The CDR3 region has the DNA TGTGCCAGCAGTGACAGGGTGTACCACGAGCAGTACTTC. It encodes CASSDRVYHEQYF.

The chain employs TRBV5-1 and TRBJ2-3; 16 nucleotides agree with TRBD2. The CDR3 length is 18 residues. From germline, CDR1 is SGHRS and CDR2 YFSETQ. The V segment lost 4 bases and the J segment 5 bases; nucleotides outside the gene matches: 10. CDR3 bases: TGCGCCAGCAGCCCACCGGGACTAGCGGGGGGGCAGGGAGATACGCAGTATTTT. Protein product: CASSPPGLAGGQGDTQYF.

The DNA of the CDR3 is TGCAGCGTTGAAGATAGGGCCTTGGGCGGCTACACCTTC. Protein product: CSVEDRALGGYTF. The rearrangement links TRBV29-1 to TRBJ1-2; D is unclear. V lost 0 bases to trimming and J lost 8 bases, with 13 bases between them. This CDR3 spans 13 amino acids. Germline-derived CDR1 and CDR2 are SQVTM and ANQGSEA.

The chain is built from TRBV2 and TRBJ2-7; TRBD2 agrees at 7 bases. The CDR3 runs 14 residues. Germline loops: CDR1 SNHLY, CDR2 FYNNEI. With V trimmed by 5 bases and J by 3 bases, 7 bases remained unmatched. The CDR3 spells CASSTGTINYEQYF. The CDR3 region has the DNA TGTGCCAGCAGTACCGGGACTATAAACTACGAGCAGTACTTC.

The V and J genes are TRBV11-2 and TRBJ2-7; the D gene is possibly TRBD1 (5 bases). Germline values: CDR1 SGHAT, CDR2 FQNNGV. CDR3 length: 18 amino acids. V was trimmed by 1 base and J by 1 base, leaving 20 bases between them. CDR3 coding DNA: TGTGCCAGCAGCTTAGCCCCCACAGGTCGTCGGAGATCCTACGAGCAGTACTTC. It translates to CASSLAPTGRRRSYEQYF. The whole variable domain, remainder taken from reference TRBV11-2 and TRBJ2-7, is EAGVAQSPRYKIIEKRQSVAFWCNPISGHATLYWYQQILGQGPKLLIQFQNNGVVDDSQLPKDRFSAERLKGVDSTLKIQPAKLEDSAVYLCASSLAPTGRRRSYEQYFGPGTRLTVT.

This rearrangement joins TRBV4-1 to TRBJ2-1; 9 bases are shared with TRBD2. The CDR3 extends over 16 amino acids. Unmatched junction bases numbered 14, after V lost 0 bases and J lost 14 bases. In germline, CDR1 is MGHRA, CDR2 YSYEKL. The CDR3, as DNA: TGCGCCAGCAGCCAAGAAGGGAGTAGCGGGGGCCGACCGGAGTTCTTC. The encoded protein is CASSQEGSSGGRPEFF.

The CDR3 protein is CASSLGGGQDNEQFF. The CDR3 DNA sequence: TGCGCCAGCAGCTTGGGAGGGGGTCAGGACAATGAGCAGTTCTTC. The V call is TRBV5-1, the J call TRBJ2-1; TRBD1 might be the D (6 bases). Germline CDR1 reads SGHRS; CDR2 reads YFSETQ. Trimming removed 0 bases at V and 5 bases at J, with 12 bases between. There are 15 residues in the CDR3.

About this clone: The same CDR3 can be traced to other DNA sequences in this sample. For the CDR3, the DNA is TGTGCCAGCAGCGTAGACGGATACGAGCAGTACTTC. Protein sequence: CASSVDGYEQYF. The chain has TRBV9 and TRBJ2-7; D gene ambiguous. The germline V gene has CDR1 SGDLS and CDR2 YYNGEE. The CDR3 extends over 12 amino acids. V was trimmed by 0 bases and J by 4 bases, leaving 5 bases between them.

The chain employs TRBV19 and TRBJ1-2; D is unresolved. The CDR3 runs to 15 residues. Germline CDR1 and CDR2: LNHDA and SQIVND (reference sequence). The V gene lost 7 bases and the J gene lost 0 bases, with 15 bases spanning the gap. The CDR3 protein is CASTQEVEANYGYTF. CDR3 nucleotides: TGTGCCAGTACCCAGGAGGTGGAAGCTAACTATGGCTACACCTTC.

CDR3 region: CASRRGMAGRETQYF. The CDR3 nucleotides are TGTGCCAGCAGGAGAGGAATGGCGGGGCGAGAGACCCAGTACTTC. The chain uses TRBV6-1 and TRBJ2-5; D is perhaps TRBD2 (6 bases). The CDR3 consists of 15 residues. Germline loops: CDR1 MNHNS, CDR2 SASEGT. Trimming left V 6 bases short and J 4 bases short, with 18 bases between.

This chain uses TRBV6-6 with TRBJ2-7; D remains ambiguous. Germline lookup yields CDR1 MNHNY and CDR2 SVGAGI (reference sequence). The CDR3 is 12 amino acids. Trimming left V 6 bases short and J 4 bases short, with 10 bases between. The CDR3 sequence: CASSPGLYEQYF. Written as DNA, the CDR3 is TGTGCCAGCAGCCCTGGGTTGTACGAGCAGTACTTC.

Turning to this clone: Its ends do not fully match the called genes, so a read error is possible. This chain links TRBV7-8 with TRBJ2-7, with D uncertain. This CDR3 comprises 12 residues. Germline CDR1 reads SGHVS; CDR2 reads FQNEAQ. For the CDR3, the DNA is TGTGCCAGCAGTCGACCCCCCTTACCCGAGGACTTC. Its translation is CASSRPPLPEDF.